This T cell receptor beta chain was retrieved from a study of CD8 T cells in ankylosing spondylitis. CDR3 size: 15 residues. Germline V CDR1 and CDR2: MDHEN, SYDVKM. V lost 5 bases, J lost 2 bases, and 8 bases stayed unmatched. This clonotype has a handful of counts. Its antigen is unknown. Via MiXCR, TCRdb re-called the 5' RACE reads, giving one row per CDR3 protein. The data hold about 17,000 distinct CDR3 sequences, with 7% to 10% observed a single time. Whole-study results and caveats: The authors found the disease-linked clones to be CD8+ and relatively rare in peripheral blood. From matched ankylosing spondylitis synovial fluid, disease-linked clones were reportedly recovered at significantly enriched levels.

This clonotype was sampled from a male donor with ankylosing spondylitis or in good health (not recorded which). Sequences were obtained from blood. This chain links TRBV28 with TRBJ2-5; 7 positions match TRBD1. This CDR3 is CASSPQEDRQETQYF. CDR3 coding DNA: TGTGCCAGCAGTCCCCAAGAGGACAGGCAAGAGACCCAGTACTTC.